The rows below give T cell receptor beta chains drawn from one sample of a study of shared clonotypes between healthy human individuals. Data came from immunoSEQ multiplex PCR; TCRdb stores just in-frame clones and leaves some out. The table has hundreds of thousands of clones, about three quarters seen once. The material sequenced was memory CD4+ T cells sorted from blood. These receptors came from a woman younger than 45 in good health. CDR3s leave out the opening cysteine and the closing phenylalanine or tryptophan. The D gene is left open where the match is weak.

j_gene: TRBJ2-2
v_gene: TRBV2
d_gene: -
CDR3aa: ASRGRSNTGELF

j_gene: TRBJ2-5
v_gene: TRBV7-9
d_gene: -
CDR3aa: ASSLGVEETQY

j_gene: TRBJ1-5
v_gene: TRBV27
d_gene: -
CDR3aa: ASSPTWTRGNQPQH

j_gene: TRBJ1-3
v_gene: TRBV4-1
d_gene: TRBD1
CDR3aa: ASSRNRGSGNTIY

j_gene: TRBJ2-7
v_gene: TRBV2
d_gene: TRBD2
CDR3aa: ASSRITSGPPDEQY

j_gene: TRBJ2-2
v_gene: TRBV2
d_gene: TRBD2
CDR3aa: ASSDLIAGAANTGELF

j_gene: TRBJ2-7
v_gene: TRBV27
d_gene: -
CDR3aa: ASSTAGFPEQY

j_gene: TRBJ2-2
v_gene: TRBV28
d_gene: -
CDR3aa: ASSLSPAAARNTGELF

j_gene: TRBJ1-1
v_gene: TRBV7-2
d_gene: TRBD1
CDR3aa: ASSSQGAVTEAF

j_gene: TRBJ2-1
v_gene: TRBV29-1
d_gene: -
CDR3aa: SVGLWASTLQQF

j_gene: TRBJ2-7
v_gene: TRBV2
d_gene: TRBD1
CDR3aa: ASRGTGAYEQY

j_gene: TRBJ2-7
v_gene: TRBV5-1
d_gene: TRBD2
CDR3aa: ASSLLAGGPSSYEQY

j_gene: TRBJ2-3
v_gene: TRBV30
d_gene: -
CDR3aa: AWGGESATQY

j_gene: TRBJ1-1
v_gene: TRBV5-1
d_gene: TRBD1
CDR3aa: ASSYGTADTEAF

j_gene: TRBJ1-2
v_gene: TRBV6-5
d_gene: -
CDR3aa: ASRSPEVGGYT

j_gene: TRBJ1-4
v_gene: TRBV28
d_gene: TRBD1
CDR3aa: ASSLYRGASEKLF

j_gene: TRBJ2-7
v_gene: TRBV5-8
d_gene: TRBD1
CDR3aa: ASSLFSGGYYEQY

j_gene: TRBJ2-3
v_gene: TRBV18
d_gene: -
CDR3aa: ASSPAPDTQY

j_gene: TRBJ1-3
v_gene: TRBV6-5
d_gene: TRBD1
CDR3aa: ASSYPGDRGNTIY

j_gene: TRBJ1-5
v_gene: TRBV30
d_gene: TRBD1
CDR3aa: AWTQDREKNQPQH

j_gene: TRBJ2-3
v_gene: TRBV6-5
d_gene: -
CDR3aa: ASSLGDNTQY

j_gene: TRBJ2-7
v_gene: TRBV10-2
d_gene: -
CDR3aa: ASSESVLDPS

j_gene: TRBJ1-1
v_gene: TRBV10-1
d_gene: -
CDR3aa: ASRGGTDTEAF

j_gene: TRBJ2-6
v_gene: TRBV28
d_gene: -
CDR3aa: ASSFRGTRSGANVLT

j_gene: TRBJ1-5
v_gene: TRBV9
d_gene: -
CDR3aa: ASSAEQGTQPQH

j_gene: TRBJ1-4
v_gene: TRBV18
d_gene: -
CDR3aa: ASSPGTTNEKLF

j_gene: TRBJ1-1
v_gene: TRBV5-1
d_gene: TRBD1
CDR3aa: ASSLGDRDFTEAF

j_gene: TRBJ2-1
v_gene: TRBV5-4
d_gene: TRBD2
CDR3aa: ASSSTSGASFNEQF